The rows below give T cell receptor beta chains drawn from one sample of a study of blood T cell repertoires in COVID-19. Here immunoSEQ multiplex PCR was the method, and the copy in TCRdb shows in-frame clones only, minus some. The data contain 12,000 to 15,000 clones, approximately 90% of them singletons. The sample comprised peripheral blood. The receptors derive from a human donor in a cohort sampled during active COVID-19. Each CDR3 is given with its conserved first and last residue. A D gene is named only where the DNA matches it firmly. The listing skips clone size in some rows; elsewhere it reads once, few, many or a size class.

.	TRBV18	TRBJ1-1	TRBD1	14	TGTGCCAGCTCAGAAAGACAGGGGAACACTGAAGCTTTCTTT	CASSERQGNTEAFF
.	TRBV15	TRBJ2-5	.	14	TGTGCCACCAGCAGAGATTCCGGGGTCGAGACCCAGTACTTC	CATSRDSGVETQYF
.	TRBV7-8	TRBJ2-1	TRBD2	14	TGTGCCAGCTTATTTCGTGGGCGGGAGACCGAGCAGTTCTTC	CASLFRGRETEQFF
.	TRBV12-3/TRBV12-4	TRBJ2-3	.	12	TGTGCCAGCAGTTTGGTCGGCGGTACGCAGTATTTT	CASSLVGGTQYF
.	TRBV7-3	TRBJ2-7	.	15	TGTGCCAGCAGCTTAGGGGGGACAGTTTCATACGAGCAGTACTTC	CASSLGGTVSYEQYF
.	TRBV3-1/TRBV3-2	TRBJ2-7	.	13	TGTGCCAGCAGCCACAACAACGGGGGCGAGCAGTACTTC	CASSHNNGGEQYF
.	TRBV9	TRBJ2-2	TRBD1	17	TGTGCCAGCAGCGAAACCGGGACAGGGGCCGGAACCGGGGAGCTGTTTTTT	CASSETGTGAGTGELFF
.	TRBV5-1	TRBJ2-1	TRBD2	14	TGCGCCAGCAGCTTGGTCCGGGAGGGCAATGAGCAGTTCTTC	CASSLVREGNEQFF
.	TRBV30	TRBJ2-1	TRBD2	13	TGTGCCTGCTCTAGCGGGAGGGCCAATGAGCAGTTCTTC	CACSSGRANEQFF
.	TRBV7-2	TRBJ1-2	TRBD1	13	TGTGCCAGCAGCCCGACAGGGGACTATGGCTACACCTTC	CASSPTGDYGYTF
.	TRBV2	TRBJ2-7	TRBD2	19	TGTGCCAGCAGTGAACCGTGGGGGAAAACTAGCGGGAGACTGTACGAGCAGTACTTC	CASSEPWGKTSGRLYEQYF
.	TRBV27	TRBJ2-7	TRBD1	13	TGTGCCAGCAGTGCGCCGGGACAGTACGAGCAGTACTTC	CASSAPGQYEQYF
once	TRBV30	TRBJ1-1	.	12	TGTGCCTGGAGTCAGGGGAACACTGAAGCTTTCTTT	CAWSQGNTEAFF
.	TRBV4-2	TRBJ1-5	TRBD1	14	TGTGCCAGCAGCCAAGGGACAGGGGTTCAGCCCCAGCATTTT	CASSQGTGVQPQHF
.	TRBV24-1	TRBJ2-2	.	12	TGTGCCACGGGGCCGAACACCGGGGAGCTGTTTTTT	CATGPNTGELFF
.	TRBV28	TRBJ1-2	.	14	TGTGCCAGCAGTTTTCCTACAGAATCCTATGGCTACACCTTT	CASSFPTESYGYTF
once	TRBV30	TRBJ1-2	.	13	TGTGCCTGGAGTCCACAGGGTGCCTATGGCTACACCTTC	CAWSPQGAYGYTF